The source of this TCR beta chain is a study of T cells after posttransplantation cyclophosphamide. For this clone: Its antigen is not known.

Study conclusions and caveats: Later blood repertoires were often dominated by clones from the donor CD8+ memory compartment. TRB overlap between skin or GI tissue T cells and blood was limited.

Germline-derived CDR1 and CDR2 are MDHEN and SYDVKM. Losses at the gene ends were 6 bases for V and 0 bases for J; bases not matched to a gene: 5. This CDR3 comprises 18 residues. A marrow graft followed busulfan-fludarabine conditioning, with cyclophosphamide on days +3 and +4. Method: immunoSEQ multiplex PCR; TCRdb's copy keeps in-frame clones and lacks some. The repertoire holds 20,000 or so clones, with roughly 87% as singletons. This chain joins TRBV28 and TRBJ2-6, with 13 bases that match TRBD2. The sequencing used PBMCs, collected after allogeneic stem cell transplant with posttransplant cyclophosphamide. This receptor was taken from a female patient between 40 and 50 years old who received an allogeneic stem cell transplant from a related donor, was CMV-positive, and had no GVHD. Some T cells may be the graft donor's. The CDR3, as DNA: TGTGCCAGCAGGGGGACTAGCGGGGCCTACTCTGGGGCCAACGTCCTGACTTTC. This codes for CASRGTSGAYSGANVLTF.